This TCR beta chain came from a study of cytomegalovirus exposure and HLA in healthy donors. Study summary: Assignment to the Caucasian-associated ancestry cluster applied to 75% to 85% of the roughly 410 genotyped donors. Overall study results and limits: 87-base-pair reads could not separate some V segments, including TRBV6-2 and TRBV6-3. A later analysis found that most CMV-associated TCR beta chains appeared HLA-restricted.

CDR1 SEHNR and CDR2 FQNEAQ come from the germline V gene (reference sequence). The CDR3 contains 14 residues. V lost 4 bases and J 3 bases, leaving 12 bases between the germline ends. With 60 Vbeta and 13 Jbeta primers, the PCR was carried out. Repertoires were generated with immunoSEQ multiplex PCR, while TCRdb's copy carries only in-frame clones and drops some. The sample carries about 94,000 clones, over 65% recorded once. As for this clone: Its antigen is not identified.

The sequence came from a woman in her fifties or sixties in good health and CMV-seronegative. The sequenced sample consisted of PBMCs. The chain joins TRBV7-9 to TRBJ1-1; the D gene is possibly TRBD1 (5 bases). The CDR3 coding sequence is TGTGCCAGCAGCTCGAGACAGATTGACACTGAAGCTTTCTTT. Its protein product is CASSSRQIDTEAFF.